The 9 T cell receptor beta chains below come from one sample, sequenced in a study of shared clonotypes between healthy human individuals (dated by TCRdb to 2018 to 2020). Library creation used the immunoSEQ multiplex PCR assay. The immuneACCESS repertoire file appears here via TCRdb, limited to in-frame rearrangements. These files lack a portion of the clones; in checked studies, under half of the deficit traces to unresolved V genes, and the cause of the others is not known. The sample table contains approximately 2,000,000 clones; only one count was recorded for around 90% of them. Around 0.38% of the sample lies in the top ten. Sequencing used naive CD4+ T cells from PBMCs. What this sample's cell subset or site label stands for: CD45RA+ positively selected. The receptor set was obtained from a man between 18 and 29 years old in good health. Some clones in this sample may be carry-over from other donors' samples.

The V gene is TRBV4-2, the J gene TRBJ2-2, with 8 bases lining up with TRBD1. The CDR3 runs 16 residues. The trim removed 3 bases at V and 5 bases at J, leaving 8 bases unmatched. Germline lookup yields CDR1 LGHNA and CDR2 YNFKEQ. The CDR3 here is CASSQGTGVRTGELFF. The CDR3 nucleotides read TGTGCCAGCAGCCAGGGGACAGGAGTAAGGACCGGGGAGCTGTTTTTT.

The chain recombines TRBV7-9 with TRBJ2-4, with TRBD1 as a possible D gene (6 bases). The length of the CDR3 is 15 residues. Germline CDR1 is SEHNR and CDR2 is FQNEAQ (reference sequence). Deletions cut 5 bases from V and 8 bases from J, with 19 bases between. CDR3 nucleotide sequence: TGTGCCAGCAGCCCCGGACAGCCTCCAGGGGACATTCAGTACTTC. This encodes CASSPGQPPGDIQYF.

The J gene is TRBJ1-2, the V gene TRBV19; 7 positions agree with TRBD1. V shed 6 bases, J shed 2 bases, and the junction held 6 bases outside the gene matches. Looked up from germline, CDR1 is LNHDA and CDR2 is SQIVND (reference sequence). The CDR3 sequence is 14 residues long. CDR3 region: CASSNRGANYGYTF. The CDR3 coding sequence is TGTGCCAGTAGCAACAGGGGAGCCAACTATGGCTACACCTTC.

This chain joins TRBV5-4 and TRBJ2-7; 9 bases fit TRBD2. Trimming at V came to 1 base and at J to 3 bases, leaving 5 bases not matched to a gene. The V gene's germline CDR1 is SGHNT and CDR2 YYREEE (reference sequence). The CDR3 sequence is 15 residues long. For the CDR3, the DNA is TGTGCCAGCAGCTTGATATGGCGGGAGGGCTACGAGCAGTACTTC. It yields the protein CASSLIWREGYEQYF.

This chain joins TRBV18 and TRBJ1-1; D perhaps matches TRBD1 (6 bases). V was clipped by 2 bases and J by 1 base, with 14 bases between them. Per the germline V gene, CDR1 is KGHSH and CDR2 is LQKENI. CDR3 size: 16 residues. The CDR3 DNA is TGTGCCAGCTCACCAGGTGCGGGGGCCGGGAACACTGAAGCTTTCTTT. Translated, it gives CASSPGAGAGNTEAFF.

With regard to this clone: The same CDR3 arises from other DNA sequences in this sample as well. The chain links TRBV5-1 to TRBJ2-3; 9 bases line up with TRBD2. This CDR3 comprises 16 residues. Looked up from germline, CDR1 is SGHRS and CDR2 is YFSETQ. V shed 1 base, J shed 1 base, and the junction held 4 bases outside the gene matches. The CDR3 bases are TGCGCCAGCAGCTTGTTGGTAGCGGGGGGCACAGATACGCAGTATTTT. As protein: CASSLLVAGGTDTQYF.

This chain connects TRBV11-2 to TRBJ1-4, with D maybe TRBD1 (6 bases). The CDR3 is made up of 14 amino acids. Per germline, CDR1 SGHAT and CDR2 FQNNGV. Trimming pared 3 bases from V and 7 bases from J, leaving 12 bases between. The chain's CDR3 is CASSFTTGIEKLFF. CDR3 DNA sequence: TGTGCCAGCAGCTTCACCACAGGGATTGAAAAACTGTTTTTT.

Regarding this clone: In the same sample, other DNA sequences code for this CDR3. The CDR3 bases are TGCGCCAGCAGCTTGGCGGGAGTCGGCTACGAGCAGTACTTC. It is translated as CASSLAGVGYEQYF. The rearrangement links TRBV5-1 to TRBJ2-7; D may be TRBD2 (6 bases). CDR3 length: 14 residues. V was pared by 0 bases and J by 3 bases, with 10 bases between. Germline V lookup: CDR1 SGHRS, CDR2 YFSETQ.

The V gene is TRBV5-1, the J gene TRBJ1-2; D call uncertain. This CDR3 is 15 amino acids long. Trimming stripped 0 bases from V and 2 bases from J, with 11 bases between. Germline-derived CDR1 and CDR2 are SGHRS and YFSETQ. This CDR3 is CASSLAQGGNYGYTF. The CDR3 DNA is TGCGCCAGCAGCTTGGCCCAAGGCGGAAACTATGGCTACACCTTC.